What follows are 28 T cell receptor beta chains derived from one specimen sequenced in a study of T cell repertoires in cytomegalovirus infection. A single record per CDR3 protein comes from TCRdb applying MiXCR to the reads. The sample records about 890,000 distinct CDR3 sequences, around 30% being singletons. These receptors have no identified antigens. Specimen: cultured CD8+ T cells from PBMCs, collected from culture after CMV antigen stimulation. The receptors stem from a human donor in good health (CMV status not recorded). Some clones in this sample may be carry-over from other donors' samples.

The genes are TRBV6-5 and TRBJ2-7, with D perhaps TRBD2 (6 bases). V shed 1 base and J shed 4 bases, with 14 bases lying between them. The length of the CDR3 is 15 residues. Looked up from germline, CDR1 is MNHEY and CDR2 is SVGAGI. CDR3 DNA: TGTGCCAGCAGTTACTTCCGGGGGATAGATTACGAGCAGTACTTC. Residues: CASSYFRGIDYEQYF.

This clonotype was seen ten or more times. The CDR3: CASSDRGNTDTQYF. In DNA form, the CDR3 reads TGTGCCAGCAGCGACAGGGGAAACACAGATACGCAGTATTTT. This sequence joins TRBV12-3 or TRBV12-4 and TRBJ2-3; 8 bases are a match to TRBD1. This CDR3 contains 14 residues. V was clipped by 6 bases and J by 2 bases; unmatched bases: 4.

The rearrangement links TRBV10-3 to TRBJ2-7, with no clear D. The germline CDR1 and CDR2 sequences are ENHRY and SYGVKD. Trimming cost V 11 bases and J 2 bases, with 25 bases left between them. The CDR3 runs 16 residues. The CDR3 nucleotides read TGTGCCTCCATTGCCCACGAGGACCTCTCACCCTACGAGCAGTACTTC. This codes for CASIAHEDLSPYEQYF.

In its sample, this clonotype was seen once. This chain links TRBV12-3 or TRBV12-4 with TRBJ1-5, with TRBD1 as a possible D gene (6 bases). V was clipped by 3 bases and J by 7 bases, with 10 bases between them. The CDR3 has 13 amino acids. As DNA, the CDR3 is TGTGCCAGCAGTTTGGGGGGCCAACAGCCCCAGCATTTT. Residues: CASSLGGQQPQHF.

The chain joins TRBV19 to TRBJ1-1; D remains unclear. Trimming removed 8 bases from V and 5 bases from J, with 9 bases in between. Per germline, CDR1 LNHDA and CDR2 SQIVND (reference sequence). The CDR3 has 11 residues. The CDR3 protein is CASRDVTEAFF. The CDR3 DNA reads TGTGCCAGTCGGGATGTAACTGAAGCTTTCTTT.

Ten or more counts support this clonotype. The gene calls are TRBV7-6 and TRBJ1-3, with D unresolved. CDR1 is SGHVS and CDR2 is FNYEAQ in the germline V gene. V was clipped by 4 bases and J by 3 bases, with 10 bases between them. The CDR3 is 14 amino acids. CDR3 region: CASSSPWVGNTIYF. CDR3 bases: TGTGCCAGCAGCTCCCCCTGGGTTGGAAACACCATATATTTT.

This clonotype was detected ten times or more. V usage is TRBV7-6 and J usage is TRBJ2-2; 9 bases agree with TRBD1. V shed 5 bases and J 5 bases; nucleotides not matched to a gene: 6. In germline, CDR1 is SGHVS, CDR2 FNYEAQ. This CDR3 has 15 residues. DNA for the CDR3: TGTGCCAGCAGCCTTGGACAGGGGTTTACCGGGGAGCTGTTTTTT. It is translated as CASSLGQGFTGELFF. Variable domain in full (rest from reference TRBV7-6 and TRBJ2-2): GAGVSQSPRYKVTKRGQDVALRCDPISGHVSLYWYRQALGQGPEFLTYFNYEAQQDKSGLPNDRFSAERPEGSISTLTIQRTEQRDSAMYRCASSLGQGFTGELFFGEGSRLTVL.

The rearrangement uses TRBV15 and TRBJ2-1, with 9 bases fitting TRBD1. The V segment lost 5 bases and the J segment 3 bases; nucleotides outside the gene matches: 11. Per the germline V gene, CDR1 is LNHNV and CDR2 is YYDKDF (reference sequence). This CDR3 contains 17 residues. CDR3 DNA sequence: TGTGCCACCAGCGGCCTACTCCGGGACAGGGACTACAATGAGCAGTTCTTC. Protein sequence: CATSGLLRDRDYNEQFF.

The rearrangement joins TRBV4-1 to TRBJ1-1; D is unclear. Germline V gene lookup returns CDR1 MGHRA and CDR2 YSYEKL. This CDR3 spans 13 amino acids. Trimming stripped 1 base from V and 7 bases from J, with 10 bases between. The CDR3 loop reads CASSQVMDDEAFF. For the CDR3, the DNA is TGCGCCAGCAGCCAAGTAATGGACGATGAAGCTTTCTTT.

This clonotype was picked up a small number of times. This sequence joins TRBV27 and TRBJ2-4, with 7 nucleotides matching TRBD2. The CDR3 length is 15 residues. The germline V gene has CDR1 MNHEY and CDR2 SMNVEV (reference sequence). The junction had 5 bases not matched to a gene; V was cut back by 3 bases and J by 3 bases. In DNA, the CDR3 is TGTGCCAGCAGTTTCCTAGCGGACCACAAAAACATTCAGTACTTC. Residues: CASSFLADHKNIQYF.

This clonotype appeared a single time. The chain is built from TRBV29-1 and TRBJ1-2; D call uncertain. The germline V and J ends were trimmed by 0 bases and 4 bases, with 21 bases remaining between them. Germline V gene lookup returns CDR1 SQVTM and CDR2 ANQGSEA. The CDR3 runs to 17 residues. For the CDR3, the DNA is TGCAGCGTTGAAGATGTGGAACATCCCGCTATTGGCTATGGCTACACCTTC. It specifies CSVEDVEHPAIGYGYTF.

The rearrangement uses TRBV7-8 and TRBJ2-7; TRBD1 might be the D (6 bases). V was cut by 5 bases and J by 0 bases, with 11 bases left in between. Per germline, CDR1 SGHVS and CDR2 FQNEAQ. This CDR3 comprises 14 residues. The CDR3 DNA reads TGTGCCAGCAGCCGGACAGTCGGCTCCTACGAGCAGTACTTC. Translation: CASSRTVGSYEQYF.

V is TRBV19 and J is TRBJ1-5, with a weak D call TRBD1 (5 bases). Germline V gives CDR1 LNHDA, CDR2 SQIVND (reference sequence). Trimming took off 1 base at V and 7 bases at J, with 14 bases between the two ends. CDR3 length: 15 residues. The CDR3: CASSIGGGDAQPQHF. The CDR3 nucleotides are TGTGCCAGTAGTATAGGGGGAGGGGATGCACAGCCCCAGCATTTT.

CDR3 protein: CASSLAKDEAFF. The DNA of the CDR3 is TGTGCCAGCAGCTTGGCAAAGGACGAAGCTTTCTTT. J is TRBJ1-1 and V is TRBV5-5; D is uncertain. Germline V gene lookup returns CDR1 SGHKS and CDR2 YYEKEE (reference sequence). Trimming took off 0 bases at V and 8 bases at J, with 8 bases between the two ends. CDR3 length: 12 residues. Filled out from reference TRBV5-5 and TRBJ1-1, the complete variable domain reads DAGVTQSPTHLIKTRGQQVTLRCSPISGHKSVSWYQQVLGQGPQFIFQYYEKEERGRGNFPDRFSARQFPNYSSELNVNALLLGDSALYLCASSLAKDEAFFGQGTRLTVV.

The chain carries TRBV7-9 and TRBJ2-1; 9 bases line up with TRBD1. In germline, CDR1 is SEHNR, CDR2 FQNEAQ (reference sequence). There are 14 residues in the CDR3. The J segment lost 10 bases and the V segment lost 2 bases, leaving 6 bases of the junction unmatched. The CDR3 sequence is CASSLRDRALEQFF. The CDR3 DNA reads as TGTGCCAGCAGCTTAAGGGACAGGGCCCTAGAGCAGTTCTTC.

This clonotype came up many times. V gene TRBV7-6 combines with J gene TRBJ1-4; maybe TRBD1 (5 bases). The germline gives CDR1 SGHVS, CDR2 FNYEAQ. V lost 3 bases and J 8 bases, leaving 13 bases between the germline ends. The CDR3 is 14 residues long. The CDR3 loop is CASSFRVGDEKLFF. The CDR3 DNA reads TGTGCCAGCAGCTTTCGCGTCGGGGACGAAAAACTGTTTTTT.

The rearrangement joins TRBV27 to TRBJ1-2; 7 bases match TRBD1. Trimming took 5 bases from V and 6 from J; bases not matched to a gene: 6. This CDR3 comprises 13 residues. Per germline, CDR1 MNHEY and CDR2 SMNVEV (reference sequence). The CDR3 bases are TGTGCCAGCAGTGACAGGGAGGGGGATGGCTACACCTTC. Translation gives CASSDREGDGYTF.

The chain uses TRBV15 and TRBJ2-7, with TRBD1 matching over 7 bases. Germline V gene sequence: CDR1 LNHNV, CDR2 YYDKDF (reference sequence). This CDR3 comprises 15 residues. J gave up 1 base and V 5 bases, and 8 bases lay outside the gene matches. The CDR3 sequence is CATSPDHRGSYEQYV. CDR3 coding DNA: TGTGCCACCAGCCCCGACCACAGGGGATCCTACGAGCAGTACGTC.

CDR3 region: CASRSGNSGNTIYF. The DNA of the CDR3 is TGTGCTAGCCGGAGTGGGAACTCTGGAAACACCATATATTTT. The V gene is TRBV12-5, the J gene TRBJ1-3; the D is unclear. There are 14 residues in the CDR3. Germline V gene sequence: CDR1 LGHNT, CDR2 FRNRAP. V lost 9 bases and J 0 bases, leaving 12 bases between the germline ends.

This chain connects TRBV12-3 or TRBV12-4 to TRBJ2-7; D gene ambiguous. The length of the CDR3 is 14 residues. V gave up 4 bases and J gave up 4 bases, with 14 bases separating them. The DNA of the CDR3 is TGTGCCAGCAGTTCCTCTTTAACAGTTTACGAGCAGTACTTC. It encodes CASSSSLTVYEQYF.

As for this clonotype: The junction departs from the called germline gene at one end, perhaps through a read error. The gene calls are TRBV7-7 and TRBJ2-3; TRBD2 matches at 9 bases. This CDR3 is 16 amino acids long. CDR1 is SSHAT, CDR2 FNYEAQ, per germline (reference sequence). The DNA for the CDR3 is TGTGCTAGCAGCTTAGTTTATAGCGGGGGCGCAGATACGCAGTATTTT. Amino acids: CASSLVYSGGADTQYF.

With respect to this clonotype: One junction end does not reproduce the germline sequence, and a read error may be involved. The rearrangement links TRBV4-1 to TRBJ1-2; the D gene is possibly TRBD1 (6 bases). The germline V gene has CDR1 MGHRA and CDR2 YSYEKL. The CDR3 spans 16 residues. In nucleotides, the CDR3 is TGCGCCGGCAGCCCCACTCATACGACAGGAGGGAATGGCTACACCTTC. Translating gives CAGSPTHTTGGNGYTF.

This clonotype was picked up a small number of times. V and J are TRBV7-9 and TRBJ1-1, with D perhaps TRBD1 (5 bases). Germline CDR1 reads SEHNR; CDR2 reads FQNEAQ (reference sequence). V was clipped by 5 bases and J by 10 bases, with 14 bases between them. The CDR3 length is 12 residues. CDR3 nucleotide sequence: TGTGCCAGCAGCCAGGACACAGGAGGAGCTTTCTTT. This translates into CASSQDTGGAFF.

This clonotype has ten or more counts. The chain uses TRBV7-2 and TRBJ2-5; 9 positions agree with TRBD2. Germline trimming cut 1 base from V and 2 bases from J; bases unmatched to any gene: 5. The CDR3 has 16 amino acids. Germline CDR1 and CDR2: SGHTA and FQGNSA. The CDR3 nucleotides are TGTGCCAGCAGCTTAGAGGGGGCGGGGGGGCAAGAGACCCAGTACTTC. It encodes CASSLEGAGGQETQYF.

This chain joins TRBV10-3 and TRBJ1-2; tentatively, D is TRBD1 (5 bases). Germline V gene lookup returns CDR1 ENHRY and CDR2 SYGVKD. This CDR3 spans 15 amino acids. Deletions cut 6 bases from V and 7 bases from J, with 21 bases between. The CDR3 is CAIRGHTTQVGGYTF. CDR3 coding DNA: TGTGCCATCAGGGGGCACACTACGCAGGTTGGTGGCTACACCTTC.

V and J are TRBV7-9 and TRBJ1-2; D gene unclear. CDR3 length: 12 residues. V was shortened by 0 bases and J by 8 bases, with 7 bases between the two germline ends. Germline CDR1 and CDR2: SEHNR and FQNEAQ (reference sequence). CDR3 sequence: CASSLAVEGYTF. The CDR3 DNA reads TGTGCCAGCAGCTTAGCGGTAGAGGGCTACACCTTC.

This clonotype was seen ten or more times. The chain combines TRBV7-2 with TRBJ1-6, with D perhaps TRBD1 (6 bases). The V gene's germline CDR1 is SGHTA and CDR2 FQGNSA. The CDR3 has 15 residues. V was shortened by 4 bases and J by 4 bases, with 11 bases between the two germline ends. In DNA form, the CDR3 reads TGTGCCAGCAGCTCCGACAGGCCTTATAATTCACCCCTCCACTTT. Protein: CASSSDRPYNSPLHF.

This clonotype was observed at least ten times. This chain uses TRBV7-9 with TRBJ2-1; D uncertain. CDR3 length: 13 residues. Germline CDR1 and CDR2: SEHNR and FQNEAQ (reference sequence). Trimming shortened V by 2 bases and J by 5 bases, and 7 bases separated the two germline ends. The DNA of the CDR3 is TGTGCCAGCAGCTTACCCGGTAACAATGAGCAGTTCTTC. Amino acid sequence: CASSLPGNNEQFF.